This is a list of T cell receptor beta chains from one sample in a study of metastatic and nonmetastatic thyroid tumors. TCRdb re-clonotyped the PCR reads through MiXCR. The sample consists of 15,000 to 20,000 clones, about 35% of them appearing once. Sequences were obtained from tumor tissue. Receptors originate from a female donor with papillary thyroid cancer or a benign thyroid nodule (not recorded which). Some clones in this sample may be carry-over from other donors' samples. Both conserved end residues are trimmed from each CDR3.

V	J	CDR3
TRBV3-1	TRBJ2-7	ASSQLAGHTEQY
TRBV11-2	TRBJ2-7	ASSPLGGPYEQY
TRBV6-6	TRBJ2-4	ASSYSGTIAKNIQY
TRBV7-8	TRBJ1-5	ASSPPGVGDQPQH
TRBV6-1	TRBJ1-5	ASSPRSQTDSYQPQH
TRBV10-2	TRBJ2-1	ASSEYPNSNEQF
TRBV6-2/TRBV6-3	TRBJ2-7	ASSAFYEQY
TRBV3-1	TRBJ2-1	ASSHDRVAGGSGNEQF
TRBV28	TRBJ2-5	ASSQPGETQY
TRBV6-2/TRBV6-3	TRBJ2-7	ASSPTSGNSYEQY
TRBV30	TRBJ1-5	AWSTGTTNQPQH
TRBV4-1	TRBJ1-4	ASSLATVVNEKLF
TRBV28	TRBJ1-2	ASRLGTLYGYT
TRBV25-1	TRBJ2-3	ASSEYVQGTQY
TRBV6-1	TRBJ1-4	ASSPGTGTEKLF
TRBV6-1	TRBJ2-7	ASTGHYEQC
TRBV9	TRBJ2-1	ASSALDYPSYNEQF
TRBV11-2	TRBJ2-1	ASSPGLAGGPYNEQS
TRBV24-1	TRBJ1-2	ATSDPGTGVAGDYGYT
TRBV28	TRBJ2-3	ASSSLGSRDTQY
TRBV27	TRBJ1-1	ASRTSGGNTEAF
TRBV10-2	TRBJ2-7	ASSERVLAEQY
TRBV14	TRBJ1-2	ASSQASGYPYGYT
TRBV3-1	TRBJ1-2	ASSYLDKAPGGYT
TRBV5-6	TRBJ2-3	ASSLGSAQY
TRBV30	TRBJ2-7	AWSVRVGSGEQY
TRBV12-3/TRBV12-4	TRBJ1-1	ASSSSSLSTEAF
TRBV7-9	TRBJ1-3	ASSTRTGSGNTIY
TRBV6-1	TRBJ1-2	ASSEGWERDGYT
TRBV6-2/TRBV6-3	TRBJ1-5	ASSYAVSQPQH
TRBV2	TRBJ2-7	ASSDPRDPGTEYEQY
TRBV11-2	TRBJ2-5	ASSLATTGGETQY
TRBV28	TRBJ2-7	ASSFGLDYEQY
TRBV6-1	TRBJ2-7	ASSDLAGGYEQY
TRBV3-1	TRBJ2-7	ASSQGPGAREQY
TRBV12-5	TRBJ1-3	ASGGGADGNTIY
TRBV24-1	TRBJ2-4	ATTDRVAY
TRBV5-4	TRBJ2-5	ASSRRQGAAETQY
TRBV12-3/TRBV12-4	TRBJ1-2	ASLRGDVRGYT
TRBV3-1	TRBJ1-3	ASSQDLAGQGASGNTIY